This T cell receptor beta chain was found in a study of T cell changes during pregnancy in multiple sclerosis (dated by TCRdb to between 2018 and 2020). Background on the whole study: Changes in the T cell repertoire over the course of pregnancy were examined in this study in women with multiple sclerosis.

Comment on this clone: No antigen is known for it. At one end the junction does not follow the germline gene, possibly because of a read error.

CDR1 and CDR2 are drawn from the germline V gene: SGHVS, FNYEAQ. The CDR3 runs 10 residues from the cysteine to the phenylalanine. The retained sequence is limited to the CDR3, 30 bases, with the frame set at the first base. The receptor library was made with the immunoSEQ multiplex PCR assay. The clones in this table, taken by TCRdb from immuneACCESS, are in-frame only. Not every clone is retained; where verified, under half of the shortfall comes from an unresolved V gene, and the cause of the rest is unknown. The sample table lists just under 65,000 clones, 85% to 95% of them with a count of one. About 3% of the sample is taken by the ten largest.

The sequence is built from TRBV7-6 and TRBJ2-5; D gene: possibly TRBD2, on 6 matching bases. Sample: CD8+ T cells from peripheral blood mononuclear cells, taken in the second trimester of pregnancy. The TCR was taken from a female donor with multiple sclerosis, enrolled in a pregnancy study. This receptor has the CDR3 CASSPPGLNF. The bases read TGTGCCAGCAGCCCTCCGGGACTGAACTTC.